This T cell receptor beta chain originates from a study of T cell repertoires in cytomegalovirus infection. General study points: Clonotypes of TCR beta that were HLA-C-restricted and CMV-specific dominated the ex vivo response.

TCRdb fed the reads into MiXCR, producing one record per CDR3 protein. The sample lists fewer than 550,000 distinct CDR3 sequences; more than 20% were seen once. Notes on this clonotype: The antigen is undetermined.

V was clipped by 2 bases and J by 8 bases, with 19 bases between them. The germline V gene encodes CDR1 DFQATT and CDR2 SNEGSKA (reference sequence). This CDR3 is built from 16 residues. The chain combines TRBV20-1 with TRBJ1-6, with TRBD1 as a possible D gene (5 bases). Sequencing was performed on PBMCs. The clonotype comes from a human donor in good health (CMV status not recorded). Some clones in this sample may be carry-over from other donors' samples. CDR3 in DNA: TGCAGTGCTAGAACGATCCTTCCTGGGGCCTATTCACCCCTCCACTTT. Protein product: CSARTILPGAYSPLHF.